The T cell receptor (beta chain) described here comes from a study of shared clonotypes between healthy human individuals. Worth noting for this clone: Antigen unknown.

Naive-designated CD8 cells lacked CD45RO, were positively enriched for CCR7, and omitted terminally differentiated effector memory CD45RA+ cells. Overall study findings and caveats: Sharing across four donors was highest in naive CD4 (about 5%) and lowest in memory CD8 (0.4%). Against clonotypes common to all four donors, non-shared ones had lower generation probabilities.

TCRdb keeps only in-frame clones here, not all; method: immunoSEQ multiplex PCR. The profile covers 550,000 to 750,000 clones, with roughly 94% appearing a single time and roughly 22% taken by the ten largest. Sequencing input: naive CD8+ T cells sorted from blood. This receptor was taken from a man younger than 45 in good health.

The CDR3 loop reads CASSPRQSPYHYGYTF. The CDR3 DNA follows: TGTGCCAGCAGCCCTCGACAGTCTCCATACCACTATGGCTACACCTTC. The rearrangement joins TRBV9 to TRBJ1-2, with D possibly being TRBD1 (5 bases). Between the trimmed V and J ends, which lost 4 bases and 3 bases, there was a span of 19 bases. The CDR3 is made up of 16 amino acids. CDR1 and CDR2 (germline): SGDLS, YYNGEE. Looking up the rest from reference TRBV9 and TRBJ1-2 gives the full variable domain: DSGVTQTPKHLITATGQRVTLRCSPRSGDLSVYWYQQSLDQGLQFLIQYYNGEERAKGNILERFSAQQFPDLHSELNLSSLELGDSALYFCASSPRQSPYHYGYTFGSGTRLTVV.